This TCR beta chain is from a study of T cells in Graves' hyperthyroidism and ophthalmopathy (dated by TCRdb to the late 2010s). Describing the broader study: Peripheral blood was sampled at the time of initial diagnosis, prior to any treatment. Once sampling was done, hyperthyroidism patients were given methimazole at a starting dose of 30 mg daily, whereas ophthalmopathy patients were given high-dose intravenous methylprednisolone. Whether ophthalmopathy could be predicted prospectively was tested in an independent validation cohort made up of under 20 hyperthyroidism patients plus 17 patients who later progressed to ophthalmopathy. In about 6 Graves' hyperthyroidism patients, the study also compared T-cell repertoires from thyroid tissue with T-cell repertoires from blood. For training and testing, the 80 to 100 patients in the discovery cohort were randomly divided in a 7:3 ratio. According to the paper, TCR Vbeta CDR3 sequencing was carried out on around 140 peripheral blood samples, which came from approximately 41 ophthalmopathy, 75 or so hyperthyroidism and some 17 progressor patients. A discovery cohort of around 98 patients, 43 with Graves' ophthalmopathy and 57 with stable Graves' hyperthyroidism, was used to find distinguishing TCR V-J signatures.

This clonotype was seen a few times. No antigen is known for it. Base qualities are not provided; no much larger clone lies one nucleotide away. Amplification of TCR beta CDR3 regions was carried out from RNA transcripts. A first-round RT-PCR of the TCR CDR3 used the HTBI primer set with the Qiagen OneStep RT-PCR kit. Libraries were constructed in a second round of multiplex PCR, after which size selection and purification were carried out. The libraries were sequenced on an Illumina HiSeq2000 using paired-end 100 bp reads. In the authors' own workflow: SOAPnuke was used to process the raw data, throwing out any read that contained adapters or uncalled bases, had a mean Phred below 15, or lacked an exact constant-primer or identifier match. High-quality paired reads were merged with COPE v1.2.5, and unique nucleotide sequences were defined as clonotypes. Clonotypes were aligned to IMGT TRBV, TRBD and TRBJ reference segments using MiTCR v1.1. The analysis was restricted to V-J combinations with a frequency above 0.0001, which together covered approximately 99% of the repertoires. The TCS score was defined as the ratio of F50 (clonal expansion) to E x V (chaos), calculated using BLOSUM62-based TCRdist between CDR3 peptides within each V-J. Welch's t-statistics and random forest reduced approximately 520 V-J features to 13, which were used in a naive Bayes classifier (R e1071). TCRdb handled the public reads itself, with Q25 trimming in fastp and clone calling in MiXCR, and kept productive beta chains. Every distinct CDR3 protein forms one entry, paired with its most common genes and DNA. The V and J calls come from TCRdb's annotation, not from the publication. The table for this sample lists about 590,000 distinct CDR3 sequences; around 14% of them were counted only once. The top ten clonotypes cover less than 9.5% of the sample.

Stable Graves' hyperthyroidism was defined as the absence of progression to ophthalmopathy over 18 months of follow-up. Hyperthyroidism patients were newly diagnosed, had a disease duration of under 2 months, and were aged 18 to 65 years. Any patient with an uncontrolled infection, another autoimmune disease, pregnancy or lactation was excluded. Diagnoses relied on clinical symptoms, serum thyroxine and TRAb, thyroid ultrasound and orbital computed tomography. Ficoll-Paque density gradient centrifugation was used to isolate PBMCs from around 10 ml of fresh peripheral blood. Total RNA was extracted using Trizol reagent, and RNA quality was assessed on an Agilent 2100 Bioanalyzer. The CDR3 covers 15 residues, taking in both the cysteine and the phenylalanine. The read is trimmed to its CDR3 DNA, 45 bases read in frame from base 1. From the germline V gene, CDR1 is SGDLS and CDR2 is YYNGEE. The V end loses 4 bases and the J end loses 0 bases, and a stretch of 10 bases separates them.

Beyond this particular receptor, the publication reports: Sample size was not statistically predetermined, and investigators were not blinded to group allocation. Most expanded thyroid clonotypes (frequency above 0.001) were also detected in blood, suggesting blood repertoires may reflect thyroid immune responses. In validation, progression to ophthalmopathy was predicted by the model with nearly 71% sensitivity and around 75% specificity, a median of about 6.8 months before onset. Ophthalmopathy was separated from stable hyperthyroidism by a 13 V-J signature model, with roughly 88% sensitivity and about 81% specificity obtained in cross-validation and 80%/75% obtained in testing.

The TCR sequence derives from a woman in her twenties or thirties with Graves' hyperthyroidism. Source material: blood. The V and J segments used are TRBV9 and TRBJ1-4; the D region possibly corresponds to TRBD1 (5 bases align). CDR3 region: CASSFQGATNEKLFF. The DNA reads TGTGCCAGCAGCTTCCAGGGTGCAACTAATGAAAAACTGTTTTTT.